This is a list of T cell receptor beta chains from one sample in a study of T cell responses to AZD1222 COVID-19 vaccine. The repertoire was sequenced with immunoSEQ multiplex PCR; TCRdb's copy has only in-frame clones and lacks some. Of 120,000 to 150,000 clones in the sample, more than 85% were seen once. Sample: peripheral blood, taken on day 0 of AZD1222 vaccination. These receptors originate from an adult in good health. Both conserved end residues are trimmed from each CDR3.

v_call	j_call	cdr3_aa
TRBV5-4	TRBJ2-4	ASSYSGTKGSIQY
TRBV9	TRBJ2-7	ASSVATEASPYEQY
TRBV27	TRBJ1-4	ASSLDRVGEKLF
TRBV10-1	TRBJ2-4	ASSECLPQREDKNIQY
TRBV19	TRBJ1-1	ASSPGTGGTEAF
TRBV28	TRBJ2-2	ASSFIQGVAGELF
TRBV25-1	TRBJ2-7	ASISGNEQY
TRBV19	TRBJ2-1	ASSAQGFPYNEQF
TRBV5-1	TRBJ2-3	ASSTRQGRDTQY
TRBV27	TRBJ2-1	ASSSETRSSYNEQF
TRBV7-3	TRBJ2-5	ASSPDPSGETQY
TRBV19	TRBJ2-1	ASSLRGTSGITTTNEQF
TRBV27	TRBJ1-6	ASSPINSPLH